The present T cell receptor beta chain was sequenced within a study of cytomegalovirus exposure and HLA in healthy donors. The study's findings and limits: A later analysis found TCR association rates differed by HLA locus, highest for DRB1 and lowest for HLA-C. Apparent HLA restriction characterized most CMV-associated TCR beta chains in a later analysis.

PCR involved 60 Vbeta and 13 Jbeta primers. The method was immunoSEQ multiplex PCR; TCRdb's version includes in-frame clones alone and lacks a portion of them. The sample consists of some 130,000 clones, about 80% of them appearing once. Notes on this clone: Its antigen is still unknown.

Looked up from germline, CDR1 is LNHDA and CDR2 is SQIVND (reference sequence). V was pared by 5 bases and J by 5 bases, with 19 bases between. The CDR3 runs to 16 residues. This receptor was taken from a woman aged 40 to 50 in good health and CMV-seronegative. Sequenced material: PBMCs. This chain uses TRBV19 with TRBJ2-1, with a tentative D call TRBD2 (5 bases). DNA for the CDR3: TGTGCCAGTAGTGCGAGGGAATGGGCCCAGAACAATGAGCAGTTCTTC. Protein: CASSAREWAQNNEQFF.